A selection of T cell receptor beta chains follows, all from one sample in a study of blood T cell repertoires in COVID-19. Here immunoSEQ multiplex PCR was the method, and the copy in TCRdb shows in-frame clones only, minus some. The sample lists about 9,000 clones; 75% to 90% were seen once. Material: peripheral blood. The source of these receptors is a human donor with active COVID-19. The donor label of this sample is uncertain. The CDR3 runs from the conserved cysteine through the conserved F or W. Each record gives: J gene, clone size, V gene, CDR3 protein. Clone size is given for some rows only: seen once, a few or many times, or a class if the clone is expanded.

j_gene: TRBJ2-2; abundance: NA; v_gene: TRBV12-3/TRBV12-4; CDR3aa: CASGAGGIGELFF
j_gene: TRBJ1-1; abundance: NA; v_gene: TRBV7-6; CDR3aa: CASSPGAGGRNTEAFF
j_gene: TRBJ1-6; abundance: few; v_gene: TRBV25-1; CDR3aa: CASSDGTVTPLHF
j_gene: TRBJ1-3; abundance: NA; v_gene: TRBV4-3; CDR3aa: CASSQDVQGSGNTIYF
j_gene: TRBJ1-2; abundance: NA; v_gene: TRBV6-1; CDR3aa: CASSERWEAGVGYTF
j_gene: TRBJ2-7; abundance: NA; v_gene: TRBV30; CDR3aa: CAWIRETYEQYF
j_gene: TRBJ1-2; abundance: NA; v_gene: TRBV28; CDR3aa: CASSLSPNYGYTF
j_gene: TRBJ2-1; abundance: NA; v_gene: TRBV4-3; CDR3aa: CASSQDALARYNEQFF
j_gene: TRBJ1-3; abundance: NA; v_gene: TRBV7-8; CDR3aa: CASSLARAAFAIYF
j_gene: TRBJ2-2; abundance: NA; v_gene: TRBV27; CDR3aa: CATYLTGGGTGELFF
j_gene: TRBJ2-2; abundance: NA; v_gene: TRBV24-1; CDR3aa: CATSGQGRDTGELFF
j_gene: TRBJ2-7; abundance: few; v_gene: TRBV27; CDR3aa: CASSSPGTGLYEQYF
j_gene: TRBJ2-2; abundance: NA; v_gene: TRBV3-1/TRBV3-2; CDR3aa: CASSLAGGWNTGELFF
j_gene: TRBJ1-6; abundance: NA; v_gene: TRBV3-1/TRBV3-2; CDR3aa: CASSQDLVGLNSPLHF
j_gene: TRBJ2-6; abundance: NA; v_gene: TRBV4-1; CDR3aa: CASSQFWGVGVGANVLTF
j_gene: TRBJ2-7; abundance: NA; v_gene: TRBV5-6; CDR3aa: CASSTRPRDEQYF
j_gene: TRBJ1-1; abundance: NA; v_gene: TRBV2; CDR3aa: CASGGQQNTEAFF
j_gene: TRBJ1-1; abundance: NA; v_gene: TRBV25-1; CDR3aa: CASSDSWWAAAFF
j_gene: TRBJ1-5; abundance: NA; v_gene: TRBV27; CDR3aa: CASSTPGGRRHF
j_gene: TRBJ2-3; abundance: NA; v_gene: TRBV5-1; CDR3aa: CASSLTGGSMNTQYF
j_gene: TRBJ1-4; abundance: NA; v_gene: TRBV6-6; CDR3aa: CASSYVNNEKLFF
j_gene: TRBJ2-1; abundance: once; v_gene: TRBV7-6; CDR3aa: CASSSWTSGSYNEQFF
j_gene: TRBJ1-5; abundance: NA; v_gene: TRBV30; CDR3aa: CAWSVSQGIQPQHF
j_gene: TRBJ1-2; abundance: NA; v_gene: TRBV11-2; CDR3aa: CASSLEPHRGHYGYTF
j_gene: TRBJ2-3; abundance: NA; v_gene: TRBV15; CDR3aa: CATSRDGLATDTQYF
j_gene: TRBJ2-5; abundance: NA; v_gene: TRBV11-3; CDR3aa: CASSLEAVAKMERTQYF
j_gene: TRBJ1-1; abundance: NA; v_gene: TRBV5-1; CDR3aa: CASSFEREMSRPNTEAFF
j_gene: TRBJ2-1; abundance: NA; v_gene: TRBV5-1; CDR3aa: CASRDTYYNEQFF
j_gene: TRBJ2-2; abundance: NA; v_gene: TRBV6-5; CDR3aa: CASSTNTGELFF
j_gene: TRBJ1-3; abundance: NA; v_gene: TRBV11-1; CDR3aa: CASNRGQGSGNTIYF
j_gene: TRBJ1-2; abundance: NA; v_gene: TRBV19; CDR3aa: CASTGGRFYGYTF
j_gene: TRBJ1-3; abundance: few; v_gene: TRBV7-2; CDR3aa: CASSKDGGASGNTIYF
j_gene: TRBJ2-7; abundance: NA; v_gene: TRBV6-5; CDR3aa: CASSYSPRAYEQYF
j_gene: TRBJ2-1; abundance: NA; v_gene: TRBV19; CDR3aa: CASSGPLASSYNEQFF
j_gene: TRBJ1-2; abundance: few; v_gene: TRBV25-1; CDR3aa: CASAPARGVRGYTF
j_gene: TRBJ2-1; abundance: NA; v_gene: TRBV6-4; CDR3aa: CASSERSGGTNEQFF
j_gene: TRBJ2-1; abundance: once; v_gene: TRBV5-1; CDR3aa: CASSLGLAANNEQFF
j_gene: TRBJ2-7; abundance: NA; v_gene: TRBV14; CDR3aa: CASSHYGSYEQYF
j_gene: TRBJ1-4; abundance: NA; v_gene: TRBV5-6; CDR3aa: CASSRGIGGDEKLFF
j_gene: TRBJ2-3; abundance: NA; v_gene: TRBV6-5; CDR3aa: CASRTGHRTDTQYF
j_gene: TRBJ2-7; abundance: NA; v_gene: TRBV5-1; CDR3aa: CASSYSGGRADEQYF
j_gene: TRBJ1-4; abundance: NA; v_gene: TRBV5-1; CDR3aa: CASKEPPNEKLFF
j_gene: TRBJ2-7; abundance: NA; v_gene: TRBV5-6; CDR3aa: CASSSLAGAPVPYF
j_gene: TRBJ2-2; abundance: NA; v_gene: TRBV6-4; CDR3aa: CASSDSAAGELFF
j_gene: TRBJ2-3; abundance: NA; v_gene: TRBV5-1; CDR3aa: CASNDPTGQGHTDTQYF
j_gene: TRBJ2-7; abundance: NA; v_gene: TRBV27; CDR3aa: CASSPIRGEQYF
j_gene: TRBJ1-2; abundance: once; v_gene: TRBV30; CDR3aa: CAWSVGGLRYGYTF
j_gene: TRBJ2-3; abundance: NA; v_gene: TRBV6-4; CDR3aa: CASSQGQGEADTQYF
j_gene: TRBJ2-5; abundance: NA; v_gene: TRBV21-1; CDR3aa: CASSKAFWREGPTGQETQYF